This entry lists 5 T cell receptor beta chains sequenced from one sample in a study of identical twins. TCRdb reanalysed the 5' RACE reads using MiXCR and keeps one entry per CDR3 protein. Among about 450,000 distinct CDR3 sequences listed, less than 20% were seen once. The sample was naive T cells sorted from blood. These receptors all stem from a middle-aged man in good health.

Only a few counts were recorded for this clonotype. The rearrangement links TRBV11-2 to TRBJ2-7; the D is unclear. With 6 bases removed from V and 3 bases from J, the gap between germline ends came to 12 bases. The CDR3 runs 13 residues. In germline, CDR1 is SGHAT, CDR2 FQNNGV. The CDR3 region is CASRSVGVYEQYF. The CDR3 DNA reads TGTGCCAGCAGATCTGTAGGTGTCTACGAGCAGTACTTC.

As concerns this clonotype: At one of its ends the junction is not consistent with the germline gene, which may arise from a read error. CDR3 protein: CASSSNRGGEQYF. The CDR3 bases are TGTGCTAGCAGCTCAAACAGGGGAGGCGAGCAGTACTTC. The rearrangement links TRBV7-7 to TRBJ2-7; a possible D gene is TRBD1 (7 bases). The CDR3 is 13 residues long. Germline values: CDR1 SSHAT, CDR2 FNYEAQ (reference sequence).

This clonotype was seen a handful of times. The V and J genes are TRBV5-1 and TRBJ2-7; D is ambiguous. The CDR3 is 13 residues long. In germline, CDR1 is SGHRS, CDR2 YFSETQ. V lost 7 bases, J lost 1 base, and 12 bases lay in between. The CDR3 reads CASASAPSYEQYF. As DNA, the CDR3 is TGCGCCAGCGCCTCGGCCCCGTCCTACGAGCAGTACTTC.

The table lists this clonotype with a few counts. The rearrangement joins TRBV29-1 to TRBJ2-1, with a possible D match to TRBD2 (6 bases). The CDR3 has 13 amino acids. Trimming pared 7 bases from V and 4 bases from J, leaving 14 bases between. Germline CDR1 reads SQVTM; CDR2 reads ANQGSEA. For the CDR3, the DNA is TGCAGCGAACTAGCCCTGGGGTACAATGAGCAGTTCTTC. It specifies CSELALGYNEQFF.

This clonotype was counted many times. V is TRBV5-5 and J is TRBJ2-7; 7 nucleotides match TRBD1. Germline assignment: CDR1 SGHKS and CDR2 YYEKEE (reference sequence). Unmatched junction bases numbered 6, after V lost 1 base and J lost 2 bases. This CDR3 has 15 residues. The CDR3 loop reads CASSLPGQQAYEQYF. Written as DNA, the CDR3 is TGTGCCAGCAGCTTGCCGGGACAGCAAGCCTACGAGCAGTACTTC. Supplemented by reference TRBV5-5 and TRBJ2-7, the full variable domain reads DAGVTQSPTHLIKTRGQQVTLRCSPISGHKSVSWYQQVLGQGPQFIFQYYEKEERGRGNFPDRFSARQFPNYSSELNVNALLLGDSALYLCASSLPGQQAYEQYFGPGTRLTVT.